The 3 T cell receptor beta chains below come from one sample, sequenced in a study of molecular identifiers for immune sequencing clone quantification. TCRdb called the PCR reads again in MiXCR, with one record for every CDR3 protein. In the table there are 600,000 to 650,000 distinct CDR3 sequences, just under 20% of which are singletons. The sample taken for sequencing was naive CD8+ T cells from blood, with Jurkat cell RNA spiked in. Subset meaning: FACS-sorted CD8+CD4-CCR7+CD45RA+ naive T cells. The receptors stem from a human donor in good health. Some libraries in this study had Jurkat cell RNA spiked in.

This clonotype appeared once. J is TRBJ2-1 and V is TRBV27; TRBD1 aligns across 8 bases. This CDR3 contains 16 residues. Unmatched junction bases numbered 10, after V lost 7 bases and J lost 2 bases. Germline values: CDR1 MNHEY, CDR2 SMNVEV (reference sequence). The CDR3, as DNA: TGTGCCAGCACCCCCGCGGACAGGGTAGCCTACAATGAGCAGTTCTTC. It is translated as CASTPADRVAYNEQFF.

This clonotype has a count of ten or more. The chain carries TRBV14 and TRBJ2-1, with D unclear. Germline values: CDR1 SGHDN, CDR2 FVKESK. There are 12 residues in the CDR3. Trimming left V 2 bases short and J 5 bases short, with 4 bases between. CDR3 region: CASSQSNNEQFF. The CDR3 DNA reads as TGTGCCAGCAGCCAAAGTAACAATGAGCAGTTCTTC.

With regard to this clonotype: This may be a read error: a much more frequent sequence differs by one nucleotide. The chain joins TRBV3-1 to TRBJ1-1, with D unresolved. This CDR3 contains 13 residues. Per the germline V gene, CDR1 is LGHDT and CDR2 is YNNKEL (reference sequence). CDR3: CASSPRGRTEASF. In nucleotides, the CDR3 is TGTGCCAGCAGCCCTCGAGGTCGGACTGAAGCTTCCTTT.